This T cell receptor beta chain emerged from a study of CD8+CD57+ T cells in acquired aplastic anemia. The wider study: Sorted CD4+ and CD8+ cell DNA averaged roughly 3 ug. Healthy donors averaged roughly 11 million reads for CD4+ cells. General study results and limits: Any difference that existed in CD8+ Simpson's diversity between patients and controls was not significant. Patients shared around 30 CD8+ CDR3 sequences with controls.

Genomic DNA acted as the template from which TCR beta VDJ combination and CDR3 sequence profiling were carried out. TCRdb processed the reads anew with MiXCR; each CDR3 protein has one entry. The repertoire holds around 180,000 distinct CDR3 sequences, with 50% to 75% as singletons. As concerns this clonotype: Its antigen is as yet unknown.

The CDR3 consists of 16 residues. CDR1 is SNHLY, CDR2 FYNNEI, per germline. V was clipped by 3 bases and J by 2 bases, with 14 bases between them. The genes are TRBV2 and TRBJ1-5; no reliable D call. Sample: sorted CD4+, CD8+, or CD8+CD57+ T cells (not recorded which) from PBMCs. The source is a human donor in good health. CDR3 in DNA: TGTGCCAGCAGTGAGGGTTGGGTTTTTGGCAATCAGCCCCAGCATTTT. Its protein product is CASSEGWVFGNQPQHF.